This entry lists 20 T cell receptor beta chains sequenced from one sample in a study of T cells in Graves' hyperthyroidism and ophthalmopathy. RNA transcripts gave rise to amplified TCR beta CDR3 regions. HTBI primers were the set used in a first-round RT-PCR of the TCR CDR3. One entry per CDR3 protein, called by TCRdb with MiXCR from the multiplex PCR reads. The data hold roughly 200,000 distinct CDR3 sequences, with around 20% observed a single time. The sequencing sample was made of blood. The receptors derive from a man aged 40-49 years with Graves' hyperthyroidism.

The rearrangement uses TRBV7-9 and TRBJ1-3; no definite D call. V lost 1 base and J lost 6, with 19 bases in between. CDR1 is SEHNR and CDR2 is FQNEAQ in the germline V gene (reference sequence). This CDR3 region has 17 residues. The DNA of the CDR3 is TGTGCCAGCAGCTTAGATGTGGCGGAGTACAAAGTAAACACCATATATTTT. This gives the protein CASSLDVAEYKVNTIYF.

This chain links TRBV7-2 with TRBJ2-1; a weak D match, TRBD2 (5 bases). From germline, CDR1 is SGHTA and CDR2 FQGNSA. The CDR3 is made up of 13 amino acids. Trimming took off 4 bases at V and 5 bases at J, with 9 bases between the two ends. CDR3 sequence (DNA): TGTGCCAGCAGCTCGCACGGGAACAATGAGCAGTTCTTC. Encoded protein: CASSSHGNNEQFF.

This clonotype was observed many times. The chain carries TRBV20-1 and TRBJ1-1; 8 positions match TRBD1. Trimming at V came to 6 bases and at J to 0 bases, leaving 6 bases not matched to a gene. From germline, CDR1 is DFQATT and CDR2 SNEGSKA (reference sequence). This CDR3 is 14 amino acids long. The CDR3 region has the DNA TGCAGTGCGCTCCGGGACAGGATGAACACTGAAGCTTTCTTT. It translates to CSALRDRMNTEAFF.

The rearrangement uses TRBV12-3 or TRBV12-4 and TRBJ2-3, with 8 nucleotides matching TRBD2. Germline trimming cut 7 bases from V and 9 bases from J; bases unmatched to any gene: 15. The CDR3 runs 15 residues. CDR3 coding DNA: TGTGCCAGCACCCCCGCGGGGGGACCACTAGAGACGCAGTATTTT. Translation gives CASTPAGGPLETQYF.

This clonotype came up a few times. The chain employs TRBV5-4 and TRBJ2-3, with 7 positions matching TRBD2. Germline-derived CDR1 and CDR2 are SGHNT and YYREEE (reference sequence). The CDR3 loop spans 15 amino acids. The V and J ends lost 5 bases and 3 bases, in that order; junction bases with no gene match: 9. The CDR3 nucleotides are TGTGCCAGCAGAGCCGGGACTACCTGGACAGATACGCAGTATTTT. Encoded protein: CASRAGTTWTDTQYF.

V and J are TRBV7-9 and TRBJ2-1; 10 bases match TRBD2. This CDR3 has 18 amino acids. Germline CDR1 is SEHNR and CDR2 is FQNEAQ (reference sequence). The V gene end was trimmed by 2 bases and the J gene end by 0 bases; junction bases not matched to a gene: 7. CDR3 bases: TGTGCCAGCAGCTTATATAGCGGGGGGCACAGCTCCTACAATGAGCAGTTCTTC. It yields the protein CASSLYSGGHSSYNEQFF.

This clonotype has ten or more counts. This chain joins TRBV2 and TRBJ2-3; 7 bases are shared with TRBD2. V dropped 5 bases and J dropped 7; count of bases not matched to a gene: 3. From germline, CDR1 is SNHLY and CDR2 FYNNEI. CDR3 length: 12 amino acids. This CDR3 reads CASSLLANTQYF. The CDR3, as DNA: TGTGCCAGCAGTCTACTAGCGAATACGCAGTATTTT.

A few counts support this clonotype. This rearrangement joins TRBV5-5 to TRBJ2-7, with TRBD2 identical over 12 bases. V lost 0 bases, J lost 0 bases, and 4 bases stayed unmatched. The germline V gene has CDR1 SGHKS and CDR2 YYEKEE (reference sequence). The CDR3 sequence is 17 residues long. CDR3 amino acids: CASSLGLAGGYSYEQYF. The CDR3, as DNA: TGTGCCAGCAGCTTGGGGCTAGCGGGGGGGTACTCCTACGAGCAGTACTTC.

This clonotype has a count of ten or more. V gene TRBV5-1 combines with J gene TRBJ2-3, with 10 bases that match TRBD2. Germline trimming cut 4 bases from V and 4 bases from J; bases unmatched to any gene: 3. Looked up from germline, CDR1 is SGHRS and CDR2 is YFSETQ. This CDR3 has 14 residues. The chain's CDR3 is CASSVSGGADTQYF. In nucleotides, the CDR3 is TGCGCCAGCAGCGTGAGCGGGGGGGCAGATACGCAGTATTTT.

This rearrangement joins TRBV6-2 or TRBV6-3 to TRBJ2-3; TRBD1 agrees at 8 bases. CDR1 and CDR2 from the germline V gene are MNHEY and SVGEGT. This CDR3 is 15 amino acids long. The junction had 7 bases not matched to a gene; V was cut back by 5 bases and J by 3 bases. This CDR3 reads CASSPHDRGTDTQYF. For the CDR3, the DNA is TGTGCCAGCAGTCCACACGACAGGGGAACAGATACGCAGTATTTT.

This clonotype came up many times. V is TRBV18 and J is TRBJ2-3; D gene unclear. Trimming shortened V by 1 base and J by 1 base, and 6 bases separated the two germline ends. This CDR3 region has 14 residues. Germline lookup yields CDR1 KGHSH and CDR2 LQKENI. CDR3 nucleotides: TGTGCCAGCTCACCACAGGGCCGCACAGATACGCAGTATTTT. Translating it yields CASSPQGRTDTQYF.

This clonotype came up a few times. The chain recombines TRBV28 with TRBJ2-5, with D maybe TRBD2 (6 bases). The CDR3 loop spans 14 amino acids. Germline CDR1 MDHEN, CDR2 SYDVKM. V gave up 3 bases and J gave up 2 bases, with 10 bases separating them. DNA of the CDR3: TGTGCCAGCAGTTTCGCGGGGCCTCAAGAGACCCAGTACTTC. Translating gives CASSFAGPQETQYF.

This clonotype was counted between two and nine times. V is TRBV10-3 and J is TRBJ2-7; D is unclear. The V and J ends lost 0 bases and 0 bases respectively, with 9 bases between them. The CDR3 length is 15 residues. Looked up from germline, CDR1 is ENHRY and CDR2 is SYGVKD. The chain's CDR3 is CAISESLVGSYEQYF. CDR3 DNA: TGTGCCATCAGTGAGTCCTTAGTCGGCTCCTACGAGCAGTACTTC.

The chain carries TRBV20-1 and TRBJ1-5; 12 nucleotides align to TRBD1. Trimming cost V 5 bases and J 4 bases; bases outside gene matches: 15. The germline V gene has CDR1 DFQATT and CDR2 SNEGSKA (reference sequence). This CDR3 region has 18 residues. CDR3: CSAVIGDRGPLTNQPQHF. CDR3 sequence (DNA): TGCAGTGCTGTAATAGGGGACAGGGGGCCTTTAACAAATCAGCCCCAGCATTTT.

This clonotype was recorded only once. This sequence joins TRBV29-1 and TRBJ2-3, with D hard to call. Germline V lookup: CDR1 SQVTM, CDR2 ANQGSEA. The CDR3 sequence is 12 residues long. V lost 7 bases and J lost 0, with 8 bases in between. The CDR3 bases are TGCAGCGCCGGCGGTAGCACAGATACGCAGTATTTT. Encoded protein: CSAGGSTDTQYF.

This rearrangement joins TRBV7-2 to TRBJ2-2; 7 nucleotides align to TRBD1. Trimming took 4 bases from V and 4 from J; bases not matched to a gene: 6. The CDR3 extends over 15 amino acids. From germline, CDR1 is SGHTA and CDR2 FQGNSA. The CDR3 loop reads CASSSEGAGTGELFF. The CDR3 nucleotides read TGTGCCAGCAGCTCTGAGGGGGCCGGCACCGGGGAGCTGTTTTTT.

This clonotype occurred a few times. This chain links TRBV18 with TRBJ2-5; 7 bases are shared with TRBD2. The CDR3 is made up of 15 amino acids. CDR1 KGHSH and CDR2 LQKENI come from the germline V gene. V lost 5 bases and J lost 2; bases outside the gene matches: 8. The CDR3, as DNA: TGTGCCAGCTCAGCCGACGGGGGGTTACAAGAGACCCAGTACTTC. This codes for CASSADGGLQETQYF.

This clonotype occurred many times. This chain joins TRBV5-1 and TRBJ1-4, with D maybe TRBD1 (6 bases). Trimming shortened V by 0 bases and J by 4 bases, and 13 bases separated the two germline ends. Germline loops: CDR1 SGHRS, CDR2 YFSETQ. This CDR3 is built from 16 residues. CDR3 DNA: TGCGCCAGCAGCTTGGAGGGGACACCTCATAATGAAAAACTGTTTTTT. Protein product: CASSLEGTPHNEKLFF. Looking up the rest from reference TRBV5-1 and TRBJ1-4 gives the full variable domain: KAGVTQTPRYLIKTRGQQVTLSCSPISGHRSVSWYQQTPGQGLQFLFEYFSETQRNKGNFPGRFSGRQFSNSRSEMNVSTLELGDSALYLCASSLEGTPHNEKLFFGSGTQLSVL.

The V call is TRBV28, the J call TRBJ1-4; 9 positions agree with TRBD1. V gave up 8 bases and J gave up 0 bases; unmatched junction bases: 7. CDR1 MDHEN and CDR2 SYDVKM come from the germline V gene. The CDR3 runs to 16 residues. CDR3 amino acids: CASLQGASATNEKLFF. The CDR3 coding sequence is TGTGCCAGCCTACAGGGGGCGTCCGCAACTAATGAAAAACTGTTTTTT.

This clonotype was picked up many times. This sequence joins TRBV30 and TRBJ1-1, with D unclear. Looked up from germline, CDR1 is GTSNPN and CDR2 is SVGIG (reference sequence). CDR3 size: 11 residues. V shed 4 bases and J shed 2 bases, with 5 bases lying between them. This CDR3 is CAWTDNTEAFF. The CDR3 coding sequence is TGTGCCTGGACCGACAACACTGAAGCTTTCTTT.